This T cell receptor (beta chain) was sequenced during a study of T cells in Graves' hyperthyroidism and ophthalmopathy. Amplification of TCR beta CDR3 regions used RNA as the template. During a first-round RT-PCR of the TCR CDR3, the HTBI primer set was used. Via MiXCR, TCRdb re-called the multiplex PCR reads, giving one row per CDR3 protein. Here the sample spans 500,000 to 600,000 distinct CDR3 sequences, approximately 20% being singletons. The cohort's ophthalmopathy patients, a group with duration under 3 months, had a Clinical Activity Score of at least 3 and a NOSPECS grade of at least 4. This clonotype was detected a few times. Trimming cost V 10 bases and J 4 bases, with 11 bases left between them. The CDR3 has 11 amino acids. Germline V lookup: CDR1 MNHNS, CDR2 SASEGT.

The origin of this receptor is a man aged 40-55 years with Graves' ophthalmopathy. The sample consisted of blood. V is TRBV6-1 and J is TRBJ2-7, with D uncertain. The CDR3 region is CATRSGYEQYF. CDR3 sequence (DNA): TGTGCCACCAGATCAGGTTACGAGCAGTACTTC.